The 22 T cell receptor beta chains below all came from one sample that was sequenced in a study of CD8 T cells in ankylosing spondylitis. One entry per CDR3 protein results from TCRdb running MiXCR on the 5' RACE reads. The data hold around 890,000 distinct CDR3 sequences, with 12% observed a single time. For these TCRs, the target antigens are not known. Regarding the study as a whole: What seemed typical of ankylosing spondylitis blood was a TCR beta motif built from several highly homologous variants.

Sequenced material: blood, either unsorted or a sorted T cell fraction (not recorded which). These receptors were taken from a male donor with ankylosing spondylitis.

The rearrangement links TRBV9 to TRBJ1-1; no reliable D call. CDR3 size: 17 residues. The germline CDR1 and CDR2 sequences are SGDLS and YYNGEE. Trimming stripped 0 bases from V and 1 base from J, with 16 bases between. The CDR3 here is CASSVGSMGQRNTEAFF. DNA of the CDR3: TGTGCCAGCAGCGTAGGTTCGATGGGTCAAAGGAACACTGAAGCTTTCTTT.

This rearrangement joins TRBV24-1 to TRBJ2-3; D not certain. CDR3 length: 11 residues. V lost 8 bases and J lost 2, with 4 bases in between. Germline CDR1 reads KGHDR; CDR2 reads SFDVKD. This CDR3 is CATTNTDTQYF. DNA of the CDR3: TGTGCCACCACTAACACAGATACGCAGTATTTT.

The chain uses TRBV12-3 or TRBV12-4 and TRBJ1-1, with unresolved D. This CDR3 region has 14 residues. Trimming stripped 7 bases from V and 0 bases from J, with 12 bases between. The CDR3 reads CASNPKGLNTEAFF. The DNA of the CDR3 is TGTGCCAGCAACCCTAAAGGGTTGAACACTGAAGCTTTCTTT.

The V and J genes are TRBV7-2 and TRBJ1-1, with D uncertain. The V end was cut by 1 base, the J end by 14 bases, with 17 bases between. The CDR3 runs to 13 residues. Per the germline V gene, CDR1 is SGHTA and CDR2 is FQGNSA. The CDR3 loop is CASSLGRGTRNFF. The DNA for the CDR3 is TGTGCCAGCAGCTTAGGCCGGGGTACCCGTAACTTCTTT.

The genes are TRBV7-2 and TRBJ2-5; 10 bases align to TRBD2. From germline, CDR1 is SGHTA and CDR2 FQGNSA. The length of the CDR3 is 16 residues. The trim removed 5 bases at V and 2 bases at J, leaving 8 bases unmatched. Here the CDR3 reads CASSRWIAGGQETQYF. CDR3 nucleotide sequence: TGTGCCAGCAGCCGTTGGATAGCGGGGGGACAAGAGACCCAGTACTTC.

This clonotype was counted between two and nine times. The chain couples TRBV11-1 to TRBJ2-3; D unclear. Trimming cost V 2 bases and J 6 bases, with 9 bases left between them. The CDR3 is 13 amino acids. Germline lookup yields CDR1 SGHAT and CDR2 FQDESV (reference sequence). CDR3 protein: CASSLTSADTQYF. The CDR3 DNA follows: TGTGCCAGCAGCTTAACATCGGCCGATACGCAGTATTTT.

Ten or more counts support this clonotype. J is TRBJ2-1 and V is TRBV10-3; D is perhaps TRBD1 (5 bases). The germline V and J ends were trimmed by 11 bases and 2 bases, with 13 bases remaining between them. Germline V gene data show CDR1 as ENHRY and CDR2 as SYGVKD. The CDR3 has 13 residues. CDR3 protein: CALARGPYNEQFF. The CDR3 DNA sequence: TGTGCCTTAGCTAGGGGCCCCTACAATGAGCAGTTCTTC.

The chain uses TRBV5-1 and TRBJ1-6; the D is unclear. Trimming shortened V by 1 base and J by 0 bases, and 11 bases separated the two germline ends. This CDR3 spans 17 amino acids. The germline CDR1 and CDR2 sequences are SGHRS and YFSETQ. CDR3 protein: CASSLSVISSYNSPLHF. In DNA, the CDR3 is TGCGCCAGCAGCTTGTCAGTGATAAGCTCCTATAATTCACCCCTCCACTTT. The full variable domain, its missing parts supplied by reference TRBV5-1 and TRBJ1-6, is KAGVTQTPRYLIKTRGQQVTLSCSPISGHRSVSWYQQTPGQGLQFLFEYFSETQRNKGNFPGRFSGRQFSNSRSEMNVSTLELGDSALYLCASSLSVISSYNSPLHFGNGTRLTVT.

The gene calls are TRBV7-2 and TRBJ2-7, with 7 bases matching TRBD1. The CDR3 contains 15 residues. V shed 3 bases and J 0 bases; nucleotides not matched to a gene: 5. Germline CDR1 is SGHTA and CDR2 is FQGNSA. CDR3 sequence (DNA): TGTGCCAGCAGCTTCAGGACAGGCCACTCCTACGAGCAGTACTTC. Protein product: CASSFRTGHSYEQYF.

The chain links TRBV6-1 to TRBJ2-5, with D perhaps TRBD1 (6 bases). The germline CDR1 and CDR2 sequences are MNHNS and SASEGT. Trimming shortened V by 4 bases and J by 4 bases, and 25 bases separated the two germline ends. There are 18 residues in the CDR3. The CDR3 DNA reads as TGTGCCAGCAGTGCATCTTTTTCGGCAGGGGATATGAGAGAGACCCAGTACTTC. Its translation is CASSASFSAGDMRETQYF.

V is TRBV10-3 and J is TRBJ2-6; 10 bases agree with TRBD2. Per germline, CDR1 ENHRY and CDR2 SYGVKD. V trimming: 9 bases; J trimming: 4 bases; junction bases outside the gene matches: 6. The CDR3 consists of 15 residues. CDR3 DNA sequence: TGTGCCATTAGCGGGGGGACTACCGGGGCCAACGTCCTGACTTTC. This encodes CAISGGTTGANVLTF.

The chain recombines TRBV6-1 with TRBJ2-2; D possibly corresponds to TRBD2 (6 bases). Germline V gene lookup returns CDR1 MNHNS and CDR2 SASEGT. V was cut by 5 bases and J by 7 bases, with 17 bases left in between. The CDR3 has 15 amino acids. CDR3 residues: CASSTTLWGGGELFF. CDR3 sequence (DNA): TGTGCCAGCAGTACGACACTCTGGGGAGGCGGGGAGCTGTTTTTT.

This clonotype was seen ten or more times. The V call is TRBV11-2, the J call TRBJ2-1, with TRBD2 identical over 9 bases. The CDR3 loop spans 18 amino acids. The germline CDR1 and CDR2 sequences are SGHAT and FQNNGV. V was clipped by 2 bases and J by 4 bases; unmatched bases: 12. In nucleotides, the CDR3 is TGTGCCAGCAGCTTACTAGCGGGGCGAGCGTATCCTTACAATGAGCAGTTCTTC. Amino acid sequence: CASSLLAGRAYPYNEQFF.

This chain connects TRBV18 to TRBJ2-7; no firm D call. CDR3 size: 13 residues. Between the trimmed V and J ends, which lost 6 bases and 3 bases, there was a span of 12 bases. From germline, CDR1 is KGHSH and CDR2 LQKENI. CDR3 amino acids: CASSLTQYYEQYF. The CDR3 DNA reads TGTGCCAGCTCGCTTACGCAGTACTACGAGCAGTACTTC. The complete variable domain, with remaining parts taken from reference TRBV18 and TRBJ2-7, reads NAGVMQNPRHLVRRRGQEARLRCSPMKGHSHVYWYRQLPEEGLKFMVYLQKENIIDESGMPKERFSAEFPKEGPSILRIQQVVRGDSAAYFCASSLTQYYEQYFGPGTRLTVT.

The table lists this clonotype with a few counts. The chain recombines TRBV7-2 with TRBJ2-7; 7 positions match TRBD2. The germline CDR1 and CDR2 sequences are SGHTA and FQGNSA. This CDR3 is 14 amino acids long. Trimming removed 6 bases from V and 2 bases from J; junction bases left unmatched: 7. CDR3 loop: CASRERGSPYEQYF. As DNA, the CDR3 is TGTGCCAGCAGGGAGCGGGGTTCCCCCTACGAGCAGTACTTC. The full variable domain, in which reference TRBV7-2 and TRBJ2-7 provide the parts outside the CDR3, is GAGVSQSPSNKVTEKGKDVELRCDPISGHTALYWYRQSLGQGLEFLIYFQGNSAPDKSGLPSDRFSAERTGGSVSTLTIQRTQQEDSAVYLCASRERGSPYEQYFGPGTRLTVT.

CDR3 residues: CSAPAGTGGGETQYF. The CDR3 DNA is TGCAGCGCTCCTGCCGGGACAGGGGGGGGAGAGACCCAGTACTTC. This chain links TRBV29-1 with TRBJ2-5, with TRBD1 matching over 11 bases. The germline V gene encodes CDR1 SQVTM and CDR2 ANQGSEA. This CDR3 has 15 amino acids. The V gene end was trimmed by 7 bases and the J gene end by 4 bases; junction bases not matched to a gene: 11.

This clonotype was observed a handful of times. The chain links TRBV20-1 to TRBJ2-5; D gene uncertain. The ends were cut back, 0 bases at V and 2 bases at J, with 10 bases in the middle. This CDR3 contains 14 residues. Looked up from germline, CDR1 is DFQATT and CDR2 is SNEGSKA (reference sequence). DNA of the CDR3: TGCAGTGCTAGAGATTTCACTACACAAGAGACCCAGTACTTC. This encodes CSARDFTTQETQYF.

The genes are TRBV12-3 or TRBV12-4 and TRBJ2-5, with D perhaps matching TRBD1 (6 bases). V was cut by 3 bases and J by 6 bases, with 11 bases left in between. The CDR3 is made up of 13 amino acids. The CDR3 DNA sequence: TGTGCCAGCAGTTTGGACAGTTTGAAGACCCAGTACTTC. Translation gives CASSLDSLKTQYF.

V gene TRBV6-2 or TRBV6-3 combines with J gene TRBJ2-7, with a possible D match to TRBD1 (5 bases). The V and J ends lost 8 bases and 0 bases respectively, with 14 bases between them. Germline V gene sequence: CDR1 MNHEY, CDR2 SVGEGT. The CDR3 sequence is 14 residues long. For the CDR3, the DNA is TGTGCCAGCTCAAAGCGACAGTTCTCCTACGAGCAGTACTTC. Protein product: CASSKRQFSYEQYF.

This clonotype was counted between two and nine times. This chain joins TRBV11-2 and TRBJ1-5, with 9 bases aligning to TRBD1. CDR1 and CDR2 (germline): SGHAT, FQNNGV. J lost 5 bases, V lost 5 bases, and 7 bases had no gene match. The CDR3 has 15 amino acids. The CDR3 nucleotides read TGTGCCAGCAGCATGGGACAGGGCTACTATCAGCCCCAGCATTTT. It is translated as CASSMGQGYYQPQHF. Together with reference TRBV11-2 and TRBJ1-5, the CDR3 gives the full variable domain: EAGVAQSPRYKIIEKRQSVAFWCNPISGHATLYWYQQILGQGPKLLIQFQNNGVVDDSQLPKDRFSAERLKGVDSTLKIQPAKLEDSAVYLCASSMGQGYYQPQHFGDGTRLSIL.

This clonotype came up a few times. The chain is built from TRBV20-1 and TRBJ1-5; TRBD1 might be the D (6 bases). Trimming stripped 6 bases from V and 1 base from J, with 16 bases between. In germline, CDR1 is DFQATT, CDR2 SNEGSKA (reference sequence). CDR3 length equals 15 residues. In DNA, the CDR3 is TGCAGTGCGGGGAGAGGGGGGATAAGCAATCAGCCCCAGCATTTT. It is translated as CSAGRGGISNQPQHF.

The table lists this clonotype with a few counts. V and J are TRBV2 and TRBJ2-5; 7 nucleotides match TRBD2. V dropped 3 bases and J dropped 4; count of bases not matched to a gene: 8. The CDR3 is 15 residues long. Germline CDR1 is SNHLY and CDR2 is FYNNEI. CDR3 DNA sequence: TGTGCCAGCAGTGACTATTCGGGGGGAGGAGAGACCCAGTACTTC. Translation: CASSDYSGGGETQYF.